The present entry profiles one TCR beta chain with its context. CDR3 length: 13 residues. Looked up from germline, CDR1 is SGHDT and CDR2 is YYEEEE. With 5 bases removed from V and 2 bases from J, the gap between germline ends came to 11 bases. This entry belongs to a study of blood T cell repertoires in COVID-19. Study context: The analysed material was cDNA or gDNA that came from T cells, B-cell-depleted T cells, or PBMCs.

The assay was immunoSEQ multiplex PCR, and TCRdb's table has in-frame clones only and misses some. The sample has around 100,000 clones, approximately 70% seen once. The chain couples TRBV5-6 to TRBJ2-7; unclear D gene. This receptor was taken from a man older than 75 with acute or convalescent COVID-19. Input material: peripheral blood. The CDR3 nucleotides read TGTGCCAGCAGTCTAATCACAGCCTACGAGCAGTACTTC. This gives the protein CASSLITAYEQYF.